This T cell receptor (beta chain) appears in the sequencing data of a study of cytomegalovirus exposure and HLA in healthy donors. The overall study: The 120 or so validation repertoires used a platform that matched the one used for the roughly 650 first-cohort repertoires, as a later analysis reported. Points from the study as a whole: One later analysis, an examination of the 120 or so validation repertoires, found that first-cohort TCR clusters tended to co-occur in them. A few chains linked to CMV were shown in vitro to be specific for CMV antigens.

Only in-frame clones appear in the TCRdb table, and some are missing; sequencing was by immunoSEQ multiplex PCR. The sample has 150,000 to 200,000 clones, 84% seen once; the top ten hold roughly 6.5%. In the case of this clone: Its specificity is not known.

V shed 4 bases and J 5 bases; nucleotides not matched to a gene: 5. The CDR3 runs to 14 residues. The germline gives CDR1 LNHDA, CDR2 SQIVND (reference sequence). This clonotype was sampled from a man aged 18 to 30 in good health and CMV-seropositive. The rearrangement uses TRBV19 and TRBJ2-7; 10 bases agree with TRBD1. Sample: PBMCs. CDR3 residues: CASSTRDRGNEQYF. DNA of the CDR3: TGTGCCAGTAGTACCCGGGACAGGGGCAACGAGCAGTACTTC.